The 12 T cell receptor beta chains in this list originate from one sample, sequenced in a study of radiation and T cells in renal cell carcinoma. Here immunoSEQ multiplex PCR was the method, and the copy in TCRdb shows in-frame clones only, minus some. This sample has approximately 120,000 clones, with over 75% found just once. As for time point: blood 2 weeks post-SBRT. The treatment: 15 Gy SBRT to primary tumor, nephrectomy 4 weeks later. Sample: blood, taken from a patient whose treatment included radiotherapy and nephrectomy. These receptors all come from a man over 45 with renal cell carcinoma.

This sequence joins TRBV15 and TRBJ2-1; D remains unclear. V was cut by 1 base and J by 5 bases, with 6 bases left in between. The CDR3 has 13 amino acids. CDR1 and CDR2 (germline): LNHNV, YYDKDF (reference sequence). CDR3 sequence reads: CATSRGPHNEQFF. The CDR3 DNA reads TGTGCCACCAGCAGAGGACCCCACAATGAGCAGTTCTTC.

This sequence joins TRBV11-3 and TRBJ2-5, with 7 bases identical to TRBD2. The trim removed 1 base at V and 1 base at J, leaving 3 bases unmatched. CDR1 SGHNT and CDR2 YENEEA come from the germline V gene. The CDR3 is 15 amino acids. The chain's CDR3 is CASSLGPGGQETQYF. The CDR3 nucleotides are TGTGCCAGCAGCTTAGGCCCGGGGGGCCAAGAGACCCAGTACTTC.

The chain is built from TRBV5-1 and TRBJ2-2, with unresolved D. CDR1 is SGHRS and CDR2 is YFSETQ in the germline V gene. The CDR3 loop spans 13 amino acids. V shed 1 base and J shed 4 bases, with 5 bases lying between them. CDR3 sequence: CASSLISTGELFF. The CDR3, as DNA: TGCGCCAGCAGCTTGATCAGCACCGGGGAGCTGTTTTTT.

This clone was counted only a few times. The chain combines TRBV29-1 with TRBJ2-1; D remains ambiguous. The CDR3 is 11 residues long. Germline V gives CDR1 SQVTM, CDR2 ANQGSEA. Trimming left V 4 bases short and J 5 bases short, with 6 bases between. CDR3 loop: CSVGPDNEQFF. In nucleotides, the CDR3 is TGCAGCGTTGGACCCGACAATGAGCAGTTCTTC.

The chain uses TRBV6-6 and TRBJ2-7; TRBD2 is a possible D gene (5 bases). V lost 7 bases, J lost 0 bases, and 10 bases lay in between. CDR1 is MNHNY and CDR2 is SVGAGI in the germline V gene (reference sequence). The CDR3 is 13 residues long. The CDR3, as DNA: TGTGCCAGCACGAGCGGAGACTCCTACGAGCAGTACTTC. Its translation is CASTSGDSYEQYF.

The CDR3 reads CATSPDGMNTEAFF. The CDR3 bases are TGCGCTACCAGCCCGGACGGGATGAACACTGAAGCTTTCTTT. This chain uses TRBV5-1 with TRBJ1-1; D not certain. The CDR3 sequence is 14 residues long. The germline V gene encodes CDR1 SGHRS and CDR2 YFSETQ.

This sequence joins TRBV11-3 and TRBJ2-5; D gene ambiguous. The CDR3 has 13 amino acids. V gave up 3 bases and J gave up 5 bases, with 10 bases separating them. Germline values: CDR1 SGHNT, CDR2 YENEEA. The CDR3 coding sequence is TGTGCCAGCAGCTTTGGGATGGCGGAGACCCAGTACTTC. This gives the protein CASSFGMAETQYF.

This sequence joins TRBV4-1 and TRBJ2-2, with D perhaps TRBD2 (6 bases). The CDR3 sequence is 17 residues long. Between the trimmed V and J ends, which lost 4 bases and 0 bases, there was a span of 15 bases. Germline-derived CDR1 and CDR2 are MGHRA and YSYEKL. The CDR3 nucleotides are TGCGCCAGCAGCCGACCTGATGCGGGACCGAACACCGGGGAGCTGTTTTTT. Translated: CASSRPDAGPNTGELFF.

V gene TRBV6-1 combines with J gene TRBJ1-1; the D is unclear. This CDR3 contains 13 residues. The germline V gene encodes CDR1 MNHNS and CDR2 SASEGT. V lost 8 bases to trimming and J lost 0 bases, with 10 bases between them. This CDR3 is CASQTDMNTEAFF. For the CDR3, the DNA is TGTGCCAGCCAGACGGATATGAACACTGAAGCTTTCTTT.

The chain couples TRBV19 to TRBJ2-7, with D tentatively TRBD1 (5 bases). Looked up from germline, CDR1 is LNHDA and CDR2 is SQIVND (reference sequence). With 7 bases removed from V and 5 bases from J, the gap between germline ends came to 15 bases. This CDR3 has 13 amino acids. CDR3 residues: CASKDTSWHEQYF. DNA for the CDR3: TGTGCCAGTAAGGACACCTCCTGGCACGAGCAGTACTTC.

CDR3 nucleotides: TGTGCCAGCAGCTCTTCTCGGGGGATGAACACTGAAGCTTTCTTT. As protein: CASSSSRGMNTEAFF. This chain links TRBV7-3 with TRBJ1-1; a possible D gene is TRBD1 (5 bases). There are 15 residues in the CDR3. The V end lost 4 bases, the J end lost 0 bases, and 12 bases lay between the germline ends. From germline, CDR1 is SGHTA and CDR2 FQGTGA.

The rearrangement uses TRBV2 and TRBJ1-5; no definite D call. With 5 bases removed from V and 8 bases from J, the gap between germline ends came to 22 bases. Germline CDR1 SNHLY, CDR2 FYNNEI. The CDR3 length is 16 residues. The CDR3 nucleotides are TGTGCCAGCAGTCAAACAGAGACCTCCGCGGTCGAGCCCCAGCATTTT. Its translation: CASSQTETSAVEPQHF.